This TCR beta chain was recorded in a study of T cells in Graves' hyperthyroidism and ophthalmopathy. Study information: Pretreatment peripheral blood was obtained at initial diagnosis.

This clonotype appeared many times. The CDR3 consists of 16 residues. Germline values: CDR1 SGHVS, CDR2 FQNEAQ. Trimming removed 6 bases from V and 0 bases from J, with 15 bases in between. TCR beta CDR3 regions were amplified from RNA. When the TCR CDR3 underwent first-round RT-PCR, the HTBI primer set was used. TCRdb reprocessed the multiplex PCR reads with MiXCR, giving one entry per CDR3 protein. This sample carries about 350,000 distinct CDR3 sequences, roughly 15% of them seen once, and the ten largest clones take 30% to 35%. This receptor was taken from a young woman with Graves' hyperthyroidism that later progressed to Graves' ophthalmopathy. The material sequenced was blood. This rearrangement joins TRBV7-8 to TRBJ2-1; a weak D match, TRBD2 (6 bases). CDR3 loop: CASRRAGSSSYNEQFF. CDR3 bases: TGTGCCAGCAGGCGAGCGGGCTCGAGCTCCTACAATGAGCAGTTCTTC.